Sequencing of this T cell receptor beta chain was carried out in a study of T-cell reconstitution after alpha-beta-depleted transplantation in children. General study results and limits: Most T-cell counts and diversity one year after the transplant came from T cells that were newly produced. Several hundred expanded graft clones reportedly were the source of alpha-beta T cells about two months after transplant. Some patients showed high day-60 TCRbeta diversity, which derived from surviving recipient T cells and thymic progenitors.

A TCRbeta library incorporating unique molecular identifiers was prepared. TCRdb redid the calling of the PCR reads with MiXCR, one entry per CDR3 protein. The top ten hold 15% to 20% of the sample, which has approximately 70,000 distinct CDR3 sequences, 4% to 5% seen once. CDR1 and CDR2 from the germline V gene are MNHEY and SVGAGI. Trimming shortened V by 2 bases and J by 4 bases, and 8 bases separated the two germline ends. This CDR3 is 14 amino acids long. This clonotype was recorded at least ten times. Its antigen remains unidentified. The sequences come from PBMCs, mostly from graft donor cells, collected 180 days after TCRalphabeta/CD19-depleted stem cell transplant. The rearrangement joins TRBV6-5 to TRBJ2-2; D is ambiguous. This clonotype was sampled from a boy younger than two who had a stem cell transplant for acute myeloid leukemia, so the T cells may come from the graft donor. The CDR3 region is CASSYDRFTGELFF. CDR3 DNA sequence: TGTGCCAGCAGTTACGATCGTTTCACCGGGGAGCTGTTTTTT.